This entry is about one TCR beta chain. As yet, its antigen is unknown. Just one base apart from a much larger clone, this may be a read error. This sample was included in a study of CD8+CD57+ T cells in acquired aplastic anemia. General study results and limits: With respect to CD8+ Simpson's diversity, patients and controls did not differ significantly.

TCR beta VDJ combinations and CDR3 sequences were profiled from genomic DNA. TCRdb called the reads again in MiXCR, with one record for every CDR3 protein. The sample records 180,000 or so distinct CDR3 sequences, roughly 43% being singletons. The CDR3 totals 14 residues. Per the germline V gene, CDR1 is LNHDA and CDR2 is SQIVND (reference sequence). With 6 bases removed from V and 10 bases from J, the gap between germline ends came to 21 bases. Sequencing was done on patients that had shown CD8+CD57+ cell expansion by flow cytometry. Every patient was diagnosed with severe acquired aplastic anemia. The rearrangement joins TRBV19 to TRBJ2-5; D perhaps matches TRBD2 (6 bases). The sample was sorted CD4+, CD8+, or CD8+CD57+ T cells (not recorded which) from PBMCs. The sequence came from a human donor with aplastic anemia. The CDR3, as DNA: TGTGCCAGTAGCCCGGGACTTGCCATGAAGATCCAGTACTTC. Translation gives CASSPGLAMKIQYF.